Presented here are 11 T cell receptor beta chains from one specimen sequenced in a study of blood T cell repertoires in COVID-19. The protocol was immunoSEQ multiplex PCR, while the TCRdb copy is restricted to in-frame clones and leaves out a portion. The sample comprises approximately 290,000 clones, roughly 86% of which are singletons, and around 10% rests with the top ten. The source material was peripheral blood. The receptors come from a woman under 40 with COVID-19, enrolled during active disease.

The chain has TRBV7-2 and TRBJ1-6; possibly TRBD1 for D (6 bases). V lost 6 bases, J lost 11 bases, and 11 bases lay in between. The CDR3 loop spans 12 amino acids. CDR1 SGHTA and CDR2 FQGNSA come from the germline V gene. The CDR3 bases are TGTGCCAGCAGAGGGGGGGCGACACCCCTCCACTTT. Translating gives CASRGGATPLHF. Full variable domain (outside the CDR3, taken from reference TRBV7-2 and TRBJ1-6): GAGVSQSPSNKVTEKGKDVELRCDPISGHTALYWYRQSLGQGLEFLIYFQGNSAPDKSGLPSDRFSAERTGGSVSTLTIQRTQQEDSAVYLCASRGGATPLHFGNGTRLTVT.

The CDR3 loop reads CASSLDYRDASGNTIYF. CDR3 in DNA: TGCGCCAGCAGCTTGGATTACAGAGACGCCTCTGGAAACACCATATATTTT. V usage is TRBV5-1 and J usage is TRBJ1-3; D unresolved. The length of the CDR3 is 17 residues. CDR1 and CDR2 (germline): SGHRS, YFSETQ. The V and J ends lost 0 bases and 0 bases respectively, with 13 bases between them.

The chain recombines TRBV2 with TRBJ1-5; no definite D call. CDR3 size: 12 residues. Per the germline V gene, CDR1 is SNHLY and CDR2 is FYNNEI. V lost 1 base to trimming and J lost 11 bases, with 9 bases between them. The CDR3 protein is CASSEGGVAQHF. In nucleotides, the CDR3 is TGTGCCAGCAGTGAAGGGGGAGTGGCCCAGCATTTT.

This rearrangement joins TRBV19 to TRBJ1-4; no firm D call. There are 12 residues in the CDR3. The V end was cut by 5 bases, the J end by 7 bases, with 8 bases between. Germline V gives CDR1 LNHDA, CDR2 SQIVND (reference sequence). The CDR3 sequence: CASSDIVEKLFF. DNA for the CDR3: TGTGCCAGTAGTGACATCGTTGAAAAACTGTTTTTT.

The rearrangement uses TRBV14 and TRBJ1-4; no clear D gene. This CDR3 is 13 amino acids long. V lost 3 bases to trimming and J lost 5 bases, with 7 bases between them. The germline gives CDR1 SGHDN, CDR2 FVKESK. The CDR3, as DNA: TGTGCCAGCAGCCACCCACAAAATGAAAAACTGTTTTTT. Amino acid sequence: CASSHPQNEKLFF.

A few counts support this clone. The gene calls are TRBV2 and TRBJ2-3, with 9 positions matching TRBD2. The J segment lost 5 bases and the V segment lost 2 bases, leaving 8 bases of the junction unmatched. The CDR3 consists of 16 residues. Germline V gene sequence: CDR1 SNHLY, CDR2 FYNNEI. The CDR3 nucleotides are TGTGCCAGCAGTGAATATCAAGCGGGGGGCCTAGATACGCAGTATTTT. Encoded protein: CASSEYQAGGLDTQYF.

The chain carries TRBV5-4 and TRBJ2-5; D not resolved. The CDR3 loop spans 14 amino acids. Germline V gives CDR1 SGHNT, CDR2 YYREEE (reference sequence). The germline V and J ends were trimmed by 0 bases and 1 base, with 7 bases remaining between them. CDR3 region: CASSLAAGQETQYF. DNA for the CDR3: TGTGCCAGCAGCTTGGCGGCAGGCCAAGAGACCCAGTACTTC.

This clone was observed a single time. This rearrangement joins TRBV4-1 to TRBJ2-7; 8 positions agree with TRBD2. V shed 0 bases, J shed 3 bases, and the junction held 7 bases outside the gene matches. This CDR3 is 16 amino acids long. Germline V gene data show CDR1 as MGHRA and CDR2 as YSYEKL. This CDR3 reads CASSQEDERGNYEQYF. For the CDR3, the DNA is TGCGCCAGCAGCCAAGAAGATGAGCGGGGGAACTACGAGCAGTACTTC.

The V and J genes are TRBV5-1 and TRBJ2-1, with TRBD1 as a possible D gene (6 bases). Between the trimmed V and J ends, which lost 0 bases and 7 bases, there was a span of 14 bases. CDR1 and CDR2 (germline): SGHRS, YFSETQ. The CDR3 loop spans 15 amino acids. The CDR3 sequence is CASSLVGTLLNEQFF. The CDR3 DNA follows: TGCGCCAGCAGCTTGGTAGGGACACTCTTGAATGAGCAGTTCTTC.

The rearrangement links TRBV15 to TRBJ1-6, with D uncertain. The CDR3 runs 15 residues. CDR1 and CDR2 (germline): LNHNV, YYDKDF (reference sequence). Trimming stripped 1 base from V and 0 bases from J, with 4 bases between. The CDR3 here is CATSRAVSYNSPLHF. DNA for the CDR3: TGTGCCACCAGCAGAGCGGTCTCCTATAATTCACCCCTCCACTTT. Based on the CDR3 plus reference TRBV15 and TRBJ1-6, the full variable domain is DAMVIQNPRYQVTQFGKPVTLSCSQTLNHNVMYWYQQKSSQAPKLLFHYYDKDFNNEADTPDNFQSRRPNTSFCFLDIRSPGLGDTAMYLCATSRAVSYNSPLHFGNGTRLTVT.

This clone has a single count. V and J are TRBV3-1 (or the pseudogene TRBV3-2) and TRBJ1-2; TRBD1 is a possible D gene (5 bases). Germline values: CDR1 LGHDT, CDR2 YNNKEL (reference sequence). V lost 8 bases and J 0 bases, leaving 7 bases between the germline ends. The CDR3 has 12 amino acids. The CDR3 sequence: CASGAPNYGYTF. CDR3 DNA sequence: TGTGCCAGCGGGGCCCCTAACTATGGCTACACCTTC.